These 28 T cell receptor beta chains were all obtained from the same sample, sequenced in a study of PD-1 blockade in classical Hodgkin lymphoma. Time point here: cycle 4 day 1 (C4D1), after 5 to 7 weeks of nivolumab. All patients experienced relapse after autologous stem cell transplantation, and brentuximab vedotin exposure was variable. Thawed PBMCs were the source of CD4+ T cells, purified by magnetic negative selection. The data were produced by immunoSEQ multiplex PCR, yet TCRdb's version contains in-frame clones alone and is incomplete. The sample yields 25,000 to 30,000 clones, around 80% seen once. The sequencing here drew on CD4+ T cells from blood, taken before the fourth cycle of nivolumab. Source of these receptors: a human donor with classical Hodgkin lymphoma.

The chain couples TRBV28 to TRBJ2-1; 12 bases fit TRBD2. The CDR3 has 20 residues. V lost 5 bases, J lost 8 bases, and 22 bases stayed unmatched. The germline CDR1 and CDR2 sequences are MDHEN and SYDVKM. CDR3 nucleotides: TGTGCCAGCAGTCTCCCCTCCCGCCTAGCGGGGGGGCCGGAATGGGATGAGCAGTTCTTC. Translation gives CASSLPSRLAGGPEWDEQFF.

This clone was counted a few times. V is TRBV5-1 and J is TRBJ1-2; no definite D call. Germline values: CDR1 SGHRS, CDR2 YFSETQ. The CDR3 is 13 residues long. V lost 4 bases to trimming and J lost 3 bases, with 10 bases between them. The CDR3 is CASSPTEDYGYTF. CDR3 sequence (DNA): TGCGCCAGCAGCCCTACAGAGGACTATGGCTACACCTTC.

J is TRBJ2-5 and V is TRBV5-4, with D perhaps TRBD2 (6 bases). Between the trimmed V and J ends, which lost 3 bases and 7 bases, there was a span of 10 bases. The germline CDR1 and CDR2 sequences are SGHNT and YYREEE (reference sequence). The CDR3 loop spans 12 amino acids. The CDR3 region is CASSSRGGTQYF. The CDR3 DNA sequence: TGTGCCAGCAGCTCCCGGGGAGGGACCCAGTACTTC.

J is TRBJ1-4 and V is TRBV6-5; possibly TRBD1 for D (6 bases). The CDR3 is 14 residues long. V lost 5 bases to trimming and J lost 8 bases, with 15 bases between them. Germline V gives CDR1 MNHEY, CDR2 SVGAGI. The DNA for the CDR3 is TGTGCCAGCAGTGTACAGGTCCAGGGGGAAAAACTGTTTTTT. Its translation: CASSVQVQGEKLFF.

The CDR3 DNA is TGTGCCAGCAGTTCCCCGGACAGAAAACCTAGAAATGGGCAGTACTTC. Its translation: CASSSPDRKPRNGQYF. The V and J genes are TRBV6-6 and TRBJ2-7, with D possibly matching TRBD1 (6 bases). V was clipped by 4 bases and J by 9 bases, with 25 bases between them. This CDR3 region has 16 residues. Germline V CDR1 and CDR2: MNHNY, SVGAGI (reference sequence).

This clone was recorded once. V usage is TRBV10-3 and J usage is TRBJ2-3; 9 positions agree with TRBD1. This CDR3 spans 17 amino acids. Germline-derived CDR1 and CDR2 are ENHRY and SYGVKD. V lost 0 bases, J lost 4 bases, and 8 bases stayed unmatched. CDR3 DNA: TGTGCCATCAGTGAGTCCCGACAGGGGGGATTGGCAGATACGCAGTATTTT. Protein product: CAISESRQGGLADTQYF.

This clone was seen a handful of times. The chain combines TRBV5-1 with TRBJ1-5; tentative D call: TRBD1 (6 bases). The CDR3 runs to 14 residues. CDR1 SGHRS and CDR2 YFSETQ come from the germline V gene. V was trimmed by 0 bases and J by 4 bases, leaving 8 bases between them. This chain's CDR3 is CASSLGQENQPQHF. The CDR3, as DNA: TGCGCCAGCAGCTTGGGACAGGAGAATCAGCCCCAGCATTTT. The entire variable domain, with the rest obtained from reference TRBV5-1 and TRBJ1-5, is as follows: KAGVTQTPRYLIKTRGQQVTLSCSPISGHRSVSWYQQTPGQGLQFLFEYFSETQRNKGNFPGRFSGRQFSNSRSEMNVSTLELGDSALYLCASSLGQENQPQHFGDGTRLSIL.

V gene TRBV27 combines with J gene TRBJ2-5; D perhaps matches TRBD2 (7 bases). This CDR3 spans 14 amino acids. Between the trimmed V and J ends, which lost 6 bases and 4 bases, there was a span of 15 bases. CDR1 and CDR2 from the germline V gene are MNHEY and SMNVEV (reference sequence). The CDR3 nucleotides are TGTGCCAGCAGCCGGGCGGGGGCGGCAGAGACCCAGTACTTC. Amino acid sequence: CASSRAGAAETQYF.

The chain combines TRBV28 with TRBJ1-1; 10 nucleotides agree with TRBD1. The germline CDR1 and CDR2 sequences are MDHEN and SYDVKM. The CDR3 is made up of 17 amino acids. V lost 8 bases, J lost 2 bases, and 14 bases stayed unmatched. Here the CDR3 DNA reads TGTGCCAGCGGTCGGGCGGGGACAGGGGTCTTAAACACTGAAGCTTTCTTT. Translation: CASGRAGTGVLNTEAFF. The whole variable domain, filled in from reference TRBV28 and TRBJ1-1, reads DVKVTQSSRYLVKRTGEKVFLECVQDMDHENMFWYRQDPGLGLRLIYFSYDVKMKEKGDIPEGYSVSREKKERFSLILESASTNQTSMYLCASGRAGTGVLNTEAFFGQGTRLTVV.

The J gene is TRBJ1-4, the V gene TRBV5-4; D uncertain. V was shortened by 4 bases and J by 8 bases, with 15 bases between the two germline ends. The CDR3 has 14 residues. Germline lookup yields CDR1 SGHNT and CDR2 YYREEE (reference sequence). The CDR3 loop reads CASSPSSGGEKLFF. The CDR3 DNA is TGTGCCAGCAGCCCGAGTTCGGGTGGAGAAAAACTGTTTTTT.

The chain uses TRBV7-8 and TRBJ1-3; D is unresolved. This CDR3 comprises 13 residues. Deletions cut 2 bases from V and 6 bases from J, with 8 bases between. Germline CDR1 is SGHVS and CDR2 is FQNEAQ. The CDR3 DNA sequence: TGTGCCAGCAGCTTAAACCGGGAAAACACCATATATTTT. It translates to CASSLNRENTIYF.

The chain's CDR3 is CASSALGGQGVRTQYF. In DNA form, the CDR3 reads TGTGCCAGCAGTGCGTTGGGGGGACAGGGGGTTCGGACCCAGTACTTC. The rearrangement links TRBV6-1 to TRBJ2-5, with 11 bases aligning to TRBD1. V was clipped by 4 bases and J by 7 bases; unmatched bases: 11. This CDR3 region has 16 residues. Per germline, CDR1 MNHNS and CDR2 SASEGT.

This chain joins TRBV7-2 and TRBJ2-1; D gene unclear. Germline CDR1 is SGHTA and CDR2 is FQGNSA. The germline V and J ends were trimmed by 3 bases and 3 bases, with 15 bases remaining between them. This CDR3 comprises 16 residues. CDR3 DNA: TGTGCCAGCAGCTTCTTGGGTTCGAGCAGCTACAATGAGCAGTTCTTC. Protein sequence: CASSFLGSSSYNEQFF.

The rearrangement joins TRBV5-1 to TRBJ2-7; maybe TRBD2 (5 bases). The CDR3 sequence is 12 residues long. V gave up 4 bases and J gave up 7 bases, with 12 bases separating them. Germline CDR1 reads SGHRS; CDR2 reads YFSETQ. The CDR3 DNA is TGCGCCAGCAGCCCTGGAAGAGGGGAGCAGTACTTC. The encoded protein is CASSPGRGEQYF. The full variable domain, rest sourced from reference TRBV5-1 and TRBJ2-7, is KAGVTQTPRYLIKTRGQQVTLSCSPISGHRSVSWYQQTPGQGLQFLFEYFSETQRNKGNFPGRFSGRQFSNSRSEMNVSTLELGDSALYLCASSPGRGEQYFGPGTRLTVT.

This chain connects TRBV7-9 to TRBJ2-5; D not resolved. The CDR3 loop spans 13 amino acids. Between the trimmed V and J ends, which lost 8 bases and 0 bases, there was a span of 10 bases. Germline V gives CDR1 SEHNR, CDR2 FQNEAQ (reference sequence). CDR3 DNA sequence: TGTGCCAGCTCACCGGGTTACCAAGAGACCCAGTACTTC. Protein sequence: CASSPGYQETQYF.

The chain is built from TRBV9 and TRBJ1-2; D is undetermined. There are 12 residues in the CDR3. Per the germline V gene, CDR1 is SGDLS and CDR2 is YYNGEE. Trimming removed 6 bases at V and 4 bases at J, with 10 bases between. CDR3 amino acids: CASNTYSYGYTF. The CDR3 nucleotides read TGTGCCAGCAATACTTACAGCTATGGCTACACCTTC. Full variable domain (rest looked up from reference TRBV9 and TRBJ1-2): DSGVTQTPKHLITATGQRVTLRCSPRSGDLSVYWYQQSLDQGLQFLIQYYNGEERAKGNILERFSAQQFPDLHSELNLSSLELGDSALYFCASNTYSYGYTFGSGTRLTVV.

V usage is TRBV7-7 and J usage is TRBJ2-5; 7 bases agree with TRBD2. The ends lost 5 bases at V and 4 bases at J; junction bases unmatched: 10. This CDR3 has 15 amino acids. The germline V gene encodes CDR1 SSHAT and CDR2 FNYEAQ (reference sequence). The CDR3 loop reads CASSAQGVAGETQYF. The CDR3 DNA reads as TGTGCCAGCAGCGCCCAAGGAGTAGCGGGAGAGACCCAGTACTTC.

The chain has TRBV5-1 and TRBJ2-5, with D hard to call. Trimming removed 1 base from V and 3 bases from J, with 13 bases in between. CDR1 is SGHRS and CDR2 is YFSETQ in the germline V gene. There are 15 residues in the CDR3. Here the CDR3 DNA reads TGCGCCAGCAGCTTGCCGCTCCCCACCGAAGAGACCCAGTACTTC. Its translation is CASSLPLPTEETQYF.

V usage is TRBV5-1 and J usage is TRBJ2-5, with 7 bases matching TRBD2. The ends lost 3 bases at V and 2 bases at J; junction bases unmatched: 7. There are 15 residues in the CDR3. Germline lookup yields CDR1 SGHRS and CDR2 YFSETQ. The DNA for the CDR3 is TGCGCCAGCAGCTCCGCGACTAGCCCGCAAGAGACCCAGTACTTC. Amino acid sequence: CASSSATSPQETQYF. The variable domain in full, with the rest retrieved from reference TRBV5-1 and TRBJ2-5, is KAGVTQTPRYLIKTRGQQVTLSCSPISGHRSVSWYQQTPGQGLQFLFEYFSETQRNKGNFPGRFSGRQFSNSRSEMNVSTLELGDSALYLCASSSATSPQETQYFGPGTRLLVL.

The V gene is TRBV7-8, the J gene TRBJ1-2; D is possibly TRBD1 (5 bases). The ends were cut back, 1 base at V and 2 bases at J, with 11 bases in the middle. Germline CDR1 SGHVS, CDR2 FQNEAQ. The CDR3 sequence is 15 residues long. CDR3 loop: CASSLEGRQNYGYTF. The CDR3 nucleotides are TGTGCCAGCAGCTTAGAGGGGCGCCAAAACTATGGCTACACCTTC.

This sequence joins TRBV7-9 and TRBJ1-4; D is uncertain. This CDR3 region has 17 residues. The V gene's germline CDR1 is SEHNR and CDR2 FQNEAQ (reference sequence). V lost 2 bases, J lost 2 bases, and 15 bases lay in between. The DNA for the CDR3 is TGTGCCAGCAGCTTACGAGGTGGGCCAGGCACTAATGAAAAACTGTTTTTT. It yields the protein CASSLRGGPGTNEKLFF.

The V gene is TRBV5-1, the J gene TRBJ2-3; 8 nucleotides agree with TRBD2. Per germline, CDR1 SGHRS and CDR2 YFSETQ. Germline trimming cut 1 base from V and 1 base from J; bases unmatched to any gene: 5. There are 16 residues in the CDR3. The DNA for the CDR3 is TGCGCCAGCAGCTTGCCGTCAGCGGGGGGCACAGATACGCAGTATTTT. This encodes CASSLPSAGGTDTQYF.

The genes are TRBV6-5 and TRBJ2-7, with 11 nucleotides matching TRBD2. Germline V gene sequence: CDR1 MNHEY, CDR2 SVGAGI. The CDR3 extends over 15 amino acids. V was pared by 4 bases and J by 4 bases, with 6 bases of the junction left unmatched. This chain's CDR3 is CASSSPGLADYEQYF. The CDR3 nucleotides are TGTGCCAGCAGTTCTCCGGGACTAGCGGATTACGAGCAGTACTTC.

V gene TRBV11-3 combines with J gene TRBJ2-2; no clear D. CDR3 length: 15 residues. Trimming left V 0 bases short and J 4 bases short, with 9 bases between. Germline V gene data show CDR1 as SGHNT and CDR2 as YENEEA. CDR3 nucleotide sequence: TGTGCCAGCAGCTTAGATGGACGGATCACCGGGGAGCTGTTTTTT. It codes for CASSLDGRITGELFF.

The chain carries TRBV5-1 and TRBJ2-2; maybe TRBD2 (6 bases). V dropped 3 bases and J dropped 4 bases, with 13 bases sitting between them. The CDR3 consists of 15 residues. Germline-derived CDR1 and CDR2 are SGHRS and YFSETQ. The CDR3 DNA follows: TGCGCCAGCAGCTCTACGGGGGAGGTCACCGGGGAGCTGTTTTTT. Translation gives CASSSTGEVTGELFF.

CDR3 nucleotide sequence: TGTGCCAGCAGCTTAGGCCCAGGGATGACTTTCTTT. Its protein is CASSLGPGMTFF. J is TRBJ1-1 and V is TRBV11-2; TRBD1 is a possible D gene (5 bases). Trimming took 1 base from V and 12 from J, leaving 12 bases between them. This CDR3 region has 12 residues. The V gene's germline CDR1 is SGHAT and CDR2 FQNNGV.

The rearrangement uses TRBV5-6 and TRBJ1-2, with D possibly matching TRBD1 (6 bases). V dropped 4 bases and J dropped 2 bases, with 15 bases sitting between them. The CDR3 is 15 residues long. Germline V gives CDR1 SGHDT, CDR2 YYEEEE. The CDR3 DNA reads as TGTGCCAGCAGCCAAACGAACCAGGGGAACTATGGCTACACCTTC. This sequence encodes CASSQTNQGNYGYTF.

J is TRBJ1-1 and V is TRBV13; 9 nucleotides agree with TRBD1. The trim removed 6 bases at V and 2 bases at J, leaving 13 bases unmatched. The CDR3 is 17 residues long. CDR1 PRHDT and CDR2 FYEKMQ come from the germline V gene (reference sequence). The CDR3 is CASRMAQGAKFNTEAFF. The CDR3, as DNA: TGTGCCAGCAGAATGGCACAGGGGGCTAAGTTTAACACTGAAGCTTTCTTT.